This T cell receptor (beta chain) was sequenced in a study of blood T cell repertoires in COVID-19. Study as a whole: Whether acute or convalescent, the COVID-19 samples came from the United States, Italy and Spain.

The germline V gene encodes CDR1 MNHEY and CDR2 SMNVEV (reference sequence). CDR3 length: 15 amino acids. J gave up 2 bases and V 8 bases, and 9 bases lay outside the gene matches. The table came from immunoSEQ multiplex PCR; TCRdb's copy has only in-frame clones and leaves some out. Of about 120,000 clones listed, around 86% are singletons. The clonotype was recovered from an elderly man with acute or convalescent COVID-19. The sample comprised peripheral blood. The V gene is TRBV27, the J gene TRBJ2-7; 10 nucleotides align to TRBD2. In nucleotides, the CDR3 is TGTGCCAGCGGTGTAGAACTAGCGGGACCCTACGAGCAGTACTTC. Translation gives CASGVELAGPYEQYF.